A single sample is the source of the 7 T cell receptor beta chains below, sequenced in a study of OX40 agonist ivuxolimab in advanced cancers. The assay was immunoSEQ multiplex PCR, and TCRdb's table has in-frame clones only and misses some. Of 60,000 to 85,000 clones in the sample, 85% were seen once. The source was CD4+ or CD8+ T cells sorted from blood, collected in a trial of the OX40 agonist ivuxolimab. The receptor set was obtained from an adult with an advanced solid tumor such as melanoma, head and neck, liver or kidney cancer.

The chain employs TRBV5-6 and TRBJ2-6, with no clear D. Per the germline V gene, CDR1 is SGHDT and CDR2 is YYEEEE. The ends were cut back, 5 bases at V and 0 bases at J, with 6 bases in the middle. This CDR3 contains 14 residues. The CDR3 reads CASRDPSGANVLTF. The CDR3 nucleotides read TGTGCCAGCAGGGACCCCTCTGGGGCCAACGTCCTGACTTTC.

The chain employs TRBV28 and TRBJ1-2; D is undetermined. The CDR3 has 12 residues. Germline values: CDR1 MDHEN, CDR2 SYDVKM. With 4 bases removed from V and 8 bases from J, the gap between germline ends came to 11 bases. CDR3 residues: CASSSPTGGYTF. CDR3 sequence (DNA): TGTGCCAGCAGTTCCCCCACGGGGGGCTACACCTTC.

For this clone: Other DNA sequences from this sample encode an identical CDR3 as well. This chain uses TRBV6-6 with TRBJ1-5; 7 bases are a match to TRBD1. The germline V gene has CDR1 MNHNY and CDR2 SVGAGI (reference sequence). The CDR3 contains 14 residues. V lost 2 bases, J lost 2 bases, and 0 bases stayed unmatched. DNA for the CDR3: TGTGCCAGCAGTTACGGACAGGGCAATCAGCCCCAGCATTTT. Amino acid sequence: CASSYGQGNQPQHF.

In this sample, this clone turned up once. The chain recombines TRBV6-1 with TRBJ2-4, with 11 bases matching TRBD1. The CDR3 consists of 15 residues. Looked up from germline, CDR1 is MNHNS and CDR2 is SASEGT. Trimming cost V 10 bases and J 9 bases; bases outside gene matches: 14. The CDR3 coding sequence is TGTGCCACGTCGAAGAAAGGACAGGGGGCCGGCATTCAGTACTTC. It translates to CATSKKGQGAGIQYF.

The genes are TRBV7-3 and TRBJ2-7; TRBD2 matches at 12 bases. Germline V gene sequence: CDR1 SGHTA, CDR2 FQGTGA. The ends lost 5 bases at V and 3 bases at J; junction bases unmatched: 14. This CDR3 comprises 18 residues. The CDR3 nucleotides are TGTGCCAGCAGCCCCAGACTAGCGGGAGATCCTCCCCTCTACGAGCAGTACTTC. This codes for CASSPRLAGDPPLYEQYF.

This chain joins TRBV7-7 and TRBJ2-7, with D possibly TRBD2 on 5 matching bases. The CDR3 is made up of 14 amino acids. CDR1 and CDR2 from the germline V gene are SSHAT and FNYEAQ (reference sequence). The ends were cut back, 5 bases at V and 2 bases at J, with 13 bases in the middle. CDR3 amino acids: CASSPGPGTYEQYF. The DNA of the CDR3 is TGTGCCAGCAGCCCCGGGCCGGGGACCTACGAGCAGTACTTC.

The chain recombines TRBV5-6 with TRBJ2-3, with TRBD2 identical over 12 bases. CDR3 length: 16 amino acids. Per germline, CDR1 SGHDT and CDR2 YYEEEE. J gave up 5 bases and V 1 base, and 5 bases lay outside the gene matches. The chain's CDR3 is CASSLPLAGGLDTQYF. CDR3 sequence (DNA): TGTGCCAGCAGCTTGCCGCTAGCGGGGGGGCTAGATACGCAGTATTTT.